Listed below are T cell receptor beta chains from one sample, sequenced in a study of blood T cell repertoires in COVID-19. The data were produced by immunoSEQ multiplex PCR, yet TCRdb's version contains in-frame clones alone and is incomplete. The sample consists of tens of thousands of clones, around 87% of them appearing once. Sequenced material: peripheral blood. These receptors originate from a human donor with acute or convalescent COVID-19. The donor label of this sample is uncertain. The CDR3 runs from the conserved cysteine through the conserved F or W. D genes are given only for firm matches. Clone size is shown for a subset of rows, as once, few, many or a class of expanded clone.

j_gene: TRBJ1-5
v_gene: TRBV5-6
len: 17
d_gene: NA
abundance: NA
CDR3aa: CASSRSPRGEKWQPQHF
CDR3nt: TGTGCCAGCAGCCGGTCCCCGCGGGGGGAAAAGTGGCAGCCCCAGCATTTT

j_gene: TRBJ1-2
v_gene: TRBV5-1
len: 13
d_gene: NA
abundance: NA
CDR3aa: CASSPGQNYGYTF
CDR3nt: TGCGCCAGCAGCCCTGGACAGAACTATGGCTACACCTTC

j_gene: TRBJ2-2
v_gene: TRBV27
len: 17
d_gene: TRBD2
abundance: NA
CDR3aa: CASSFYRAGGSTGELFF
CDR3nt: TGTGCCAGCAGTTTCTACAGGGCGGGGGGTAGCACCGGGGAGCTGTTTTTT

j_gene: TRBJ2-6
v_gene: TRBV5-5
len: 15
d_gene: NA
abundance: NA
CDR3aa: CASRRQHSGANVLTF
CDR3nt: TGTGCCAGCAGACGACAGCACTCTGGGGCCAACGTCCTGACTTTC

j_gene: TRBJ1-4
v_gene: TRBV28
len: 15
d_gene: TRBD1
abundance: NA
CDR3aa: CASRPSTGGNEKLFF
CDR3nt: TGTGCCAGCAGACCCTCGACAGGGGGTAATGAAAAACTGTTTTTT

j_gene: TRBJ2-5
v_gene: TRBV7-3
len: 16
d_gene: NA
abundance: NA
CDR3aa: CASSPRKGASGETQYF
CDR3nt: TGTGCCAGCAGCCCGCGGAAGGGCGCGTCGGGGGAGACCCAGTACTTC

j_gene: TRBJ1-1
v_gene: TRBV3-1/TRBV3-2
len: 16
d_gene: NA
abundance: NA
CDR3aa: CASSPRITGNRAEAFF
CDR3nt: TGTGCCAGCAGCCCCCGGATCACAGGGAACAGGGCTGAAGCTTTCTTT

j_gene: TRBJ2-3
v_gene: TRBV7-2
len: 15
d_gene: TRBD1
abundance: NA
CDR3aa: CASSLGGQGADTQYF
CDR3nt: TGTGCCAGCAGCTTAGGTGGACAGGGGGCAGATACGCAGTATTTT

j_gene: TRBJ2-2
v_gene: TRBV3-1/TRBV3-2
len: 14
d_gene: NA
abundance: NA
CDR3aa: CASSQGLLAGELFF
CDR3nt: TGTGCCAGCAGCCAAGGGCTCCTAGCCGGGGAGCTGTTTTTT

j_gene: TRBJ1-5
v_gene: TRBV6-4
len: 19
d_gene: TRBD1
abundance: NA
CDR3aa: CASRPWTGATPTSNQPQHF
CDR3nt: TGTGCCAGCAGACCGTGGACAGGGGCGACCCCTACGAGCAATCAGCCCCAGCATTTT

j_gene: TRBJ1-6
v_gene: TRBV28
len: 14
d_gene: NA
abundance: few
CDR3aa: CASTGDNYNSPLHF
CDR3nt: TGTGCCAGCACCGGGGACAACTATAATTCACCCCTCCACTTT

j_gene: TRBJ2-3
v_gene: TRBV18
len: 13
d_gene: NA
abundance: NA
CDR3aa: CASHAGASDTQYF
CDR3nt: TGTGCCTCTCACGCGGGGGCCTCAGATACGCAGTATTTT

j_gene: TRBJ2-7
v_gene: TRBV28
len: 12
d_gene: NA
abundance: NA
CDR3aa: CASSGSRHEQYF
CDR3nt: TGTGCCAGCAGCGGGTCTAGACACGAGCAGTACTTC

j_gene: TRBJ2-3
v_gene: TRBV5-1
len: 15
d_gene: TRBD2
abundance: NA
CDR3aa: CASGTSGGAIDTQYF
CDR3nt: TGCGCCAGCGGAACTAGCGGGGGGGCAATAGATACGCAGTATTTT

j_gene: TRBJ2-7
v_gene: TRBV5-6
len: 15
d_gene: TRBD1
abundance: NA
CDR3aa: CASRYDRDTVYEQYF
CDR3nt: TGTGCCAGCAGGTACGACAGGGACACTGTCTACGAGCAGTACTTC

j_gene: TRBJ2-1
v_gene: TRBV24-1
len: 14
d_gene: TRBD2
abundance: NA
CDR3aa: CATSDPGGNNEQFF
CDR3nt: TGTGCCACCAGTGATCCGGGAGGGAACAATGAGCAGTTCTTC

j_gene: TRBJ1-2
v_gene: TRBV7-2
len: 13
d_gene: NA
abundance: NA
CDR3aa: CASSLELLYGYTF
CDR3nt: TGTGCCAGCAGCTTAGAACTACTTTATGGCTACACCTTC

j_gene: TRBJ1-2
v_gene: TRBV19
len: 15
d_gene: TRBD1
abundance: NA
CDR3aa: CASKASGTGAYGYTF
CDR3nt: TGTGCCAGTAAGGCTTCCGGGACAGGCGCATATGGCTACACCTTC

j_gene: TRBJ2-7
v_gene: TRBV4-1
len: 16
d_gene: TRBD1
abundance: NA
CDR3aa: CASSQGQGALGYEQYF
CDR3nt: TGCGCCAGCAGCCAGGGACAGGGGGCATTGGGCTACGAGCAGTACTTC

j_gene: TRBJ2-5
v_gene: TRBV7-2
len: 14
d_gene: TRBD2
abundance: once
CDR3aa: CASSPGLAVETQYF
CDR3nt: TGTGCCAGCAGCCCCGGACTAGCGGTGGAGACCCAGTACTTC

j_gene: TRBJ1-1
v_gene: TRBV5-6
len: 15
d_gene: NA
abundance: NA
CDR3aa: CASSFRTVSNTEAFF
CDR3nt: TGTGCCAGCAGCTTCCGGACAGTATCGAACACTGAAGCTTTCTTT

j_gene: TRBJ2-2
v_gene: TRBV6-2/TRBV6-3
len: 17
d_gene: TRBD1
abundance: NA
CDR3aa: CASSYTSGGDNTGELFF
CDR3nt: TGTGCCAGCAGTTACACCTCAGGGGGCGACAACACCGGGGAGCTGTTTTTT

j_gene: TRBJ2-2
v_gene: TRBV18
len: 16
d_gene: TRBD1
abundance: NA
CDR3aa: CASSPGTGANTGELFF
CDR3nt: TGTGCCAGCTCTCCGGGGACAGGAGCGAACACCGGGGAGCTGTTTTTT

j_gene: TRBJ2-5
v_gene: TRBV5-8
len: 16
d_gene: TRBD2
abundance: NA
CDR3aa: CASSLYLRGNQETQYF
CDR3nt: TGTGCCAGCAGCTTGTACCTGCGGGGGAACCAAGAGACCCAGTACTTC

j_gene: TRBJ1-1
v_gene: TRBV5-4
len: 13
d_gene: NA
abundance: NA
CDR3aa: CASSPTRRTEAFF
CDR3nt: TGTGCCAGCAGCCCCACACGGCGGACTGAAGCTTTCTTT

j_gene: TRBJ2-2
v_gene: TRBV5-1
len: 16
d_gene: TRBD1
abundance: NA
CDR3aa: CASSLSGTGGTGELFF
CDR3nt: TGCGCCAGCAGCTTATCCGGGACAGGGGGTACCGGGGAGCTGTTTTTT

j_gene: TRBJ2-1
v_gene: TRBV7-9
len: 13
d_gene: TRBD2
abundance: once
CDR3aa: CASSPGGRYEQFF
CDR3nt: TGTGCCAGCAGCCCCGGGGGGAGGTATGAGCAGTTCTTC

j_gene: TRBJ1-1
v_gene: TRBV2
len: 14
d_gene: NA
abundance: NA
CDR3aa: CASSEGAQYTEAFF
CDR3nt: TGTGCCAGCAGTGAAGGAGCACAGTACACTGAAGCTTTCTTT

j_gene: TRBJ1-1
v_gene: TRBV15
len: 14
d_gene: NA
abundance: once
CDR3aa: CASRPTQGNTEAFF
CDR3nt: TGTGCCTCACGACCAACTCAGGGGAACACTGAAGCTTTCTTT